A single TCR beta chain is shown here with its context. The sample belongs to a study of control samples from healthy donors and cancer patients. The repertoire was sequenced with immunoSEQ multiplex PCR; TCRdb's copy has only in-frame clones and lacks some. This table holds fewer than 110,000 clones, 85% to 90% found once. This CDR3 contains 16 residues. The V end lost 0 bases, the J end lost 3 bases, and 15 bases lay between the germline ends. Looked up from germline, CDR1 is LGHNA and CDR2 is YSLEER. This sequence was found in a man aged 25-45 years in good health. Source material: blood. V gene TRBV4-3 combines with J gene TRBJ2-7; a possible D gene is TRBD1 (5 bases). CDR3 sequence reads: CASSQDRAGKRYEQYF. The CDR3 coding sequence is TGCGCCAGCAGCCAAGACCGAGCAGGGAAGCGCTACGAGCAGTACTTC.